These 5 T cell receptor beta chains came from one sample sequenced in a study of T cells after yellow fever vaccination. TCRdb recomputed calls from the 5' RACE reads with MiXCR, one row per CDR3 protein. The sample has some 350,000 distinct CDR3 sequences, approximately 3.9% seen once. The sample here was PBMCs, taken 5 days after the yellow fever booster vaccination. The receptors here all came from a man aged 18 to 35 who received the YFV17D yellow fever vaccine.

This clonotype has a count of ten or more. CDR3 sequence (DNA): TGCGCCAGCAGCTTGAAAGACCCACTGGATGAAAAACTGTTTTTT. Encoded protein: CASSLKDPLDEKLFF. The genes are TRBV5-1 and TRBJ1-4; D gene unclear. V was trimmed by 1 base and J by 6 bases, leaving 13 bases between them. The CDR3 totals 15 residues. CDR1 is SGHRS, CDR2 YFSETQ, per germline.

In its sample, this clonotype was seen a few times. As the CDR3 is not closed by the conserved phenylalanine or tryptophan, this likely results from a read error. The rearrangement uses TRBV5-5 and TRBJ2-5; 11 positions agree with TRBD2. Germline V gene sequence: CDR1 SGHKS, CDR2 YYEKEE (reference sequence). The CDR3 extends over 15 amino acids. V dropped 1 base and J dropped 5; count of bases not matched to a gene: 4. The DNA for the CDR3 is TGTGCCAGCAGCTTGAATAGCGGGGGGGCCGAGACCCAGTACTCT. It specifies CASSLNSGGAETQYS.

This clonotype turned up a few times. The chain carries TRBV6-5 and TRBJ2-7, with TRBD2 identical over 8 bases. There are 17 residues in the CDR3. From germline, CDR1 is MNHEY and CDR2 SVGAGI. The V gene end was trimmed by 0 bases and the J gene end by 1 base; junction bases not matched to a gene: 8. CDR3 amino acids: CASSYSTPGGGSYEQYF. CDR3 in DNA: TGTGCCAGCAGTTACTCGACGCCCGGCGGGGGGTCCTACGAGCAGTACTTC.

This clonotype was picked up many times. This chain's CDR3 is CASSLSSSRLGDTQYF. CDR3 nucleotides: TGTGCCAGCAGCTTGAGCTCTAGTAGGTTGGGAGATACGCAGTATTTT. The chain combines TRBV5-4 with TRBJ2-3; the D is unclear. The V gene's germline CDR1 is SGHNT and CDR2 YYREEE (reference sequence). The CDR3 length is 16 residues. The V gene lost 1 base and the J gene lost 5 bases, with 17 bases spanning the gap.

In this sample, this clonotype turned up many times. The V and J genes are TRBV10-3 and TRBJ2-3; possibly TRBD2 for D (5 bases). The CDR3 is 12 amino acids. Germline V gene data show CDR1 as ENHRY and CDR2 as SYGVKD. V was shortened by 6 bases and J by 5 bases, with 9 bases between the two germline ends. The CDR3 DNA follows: TGTGCCATCAGGAGGGTTGGAGATACGCAGTATTTT. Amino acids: CAIRRVGDTQYF.